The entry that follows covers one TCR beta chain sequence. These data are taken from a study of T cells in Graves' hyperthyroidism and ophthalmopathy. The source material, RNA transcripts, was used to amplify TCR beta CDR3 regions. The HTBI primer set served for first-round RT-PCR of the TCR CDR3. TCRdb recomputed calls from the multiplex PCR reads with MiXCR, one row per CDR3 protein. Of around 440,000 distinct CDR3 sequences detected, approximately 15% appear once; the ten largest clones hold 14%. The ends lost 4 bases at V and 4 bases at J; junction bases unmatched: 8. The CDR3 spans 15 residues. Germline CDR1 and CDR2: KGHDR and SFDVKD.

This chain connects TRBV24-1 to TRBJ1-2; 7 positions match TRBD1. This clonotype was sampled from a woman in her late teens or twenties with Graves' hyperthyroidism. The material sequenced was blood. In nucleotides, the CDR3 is TGTGCCACCAGTGACTCCGGGACAGATCGCTATGGCTACACCTTC. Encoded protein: CATSDSGTDRYGYTF.